The clone carrying this TCR beta chain was seen ten or more times. Its matching antigen is unknown. This sample was included in a study of T-cell reconstitution after alpha-beta-depleted transplantation in children. The library targeted TCRbeta and was prepared with unique molecular identifiers. TCRdb re-analysed the PCR reads in MiXCR, keeping a single row per CDR3 protein. The table includes roughly 150,000 distinct CDR3 sequences, 11% detected once. Points from the study as a whole: Two months or so post-transplant, alpha-beta T cells reportedly derived from several hundred expanded graft clones. At one year after transplant, newly produced T cells mostly accounted for T-cell counts and diversity. TCRbeta diversity was high at day 60 in some patients (a result of surviving recipient T cells and thymic progenitors).

The ends lost 0 bases at V and 8 bases at J; junction bases unmatched: 16. The CDR3 is made up of 17 amino acids. Germline loops: CDR1 SGHRS, CDR2 YFSETQ. This sequence joins TRBV5-1 and TRBJ1-2; 7 bases are shared with TRBD1. The clonotype was recovered from a boy between 2 and 15 years old with acute myeloid leukemia, due to receive a stem cell transplant. Material: PBMCs, obtained before TCRalphabeta/CD19-depleted stem cell transplant. The CDR3 loop is CASSLVGRGTSFGGYTF. The CDR3 DNA reads TGCGCCAGCAGCTTGGTTGGCAGGGGGACGTCGTTCGGAGGCTACACCTTC.